Following are 20 T cell receptor beta chains from one sample sequenced in a study of blood T cell repertoires in COVID-19. Data came from immunoSEQ multiplex PCR; TCRdb stores just in-frame clones and leaves some out. Of roughly 120,000 clones in the sample, about nine tenths were seen once. The sequencing sample was made of peripheral blood. These TCRs come from a man aged 55 to 70 with COVID-19, enrolled during active disease.

The rearrangement links TRBV28 to TRBJ2-2; 10 nucleotides agree with TRBD2. Trimming at V came to 6 bases and at J to 6 bases, leaving 7 bases not matched to a gene. Germline V CDR1 and CDR2: MDHEN, SYDVKM. The CDR3 runs 15 residues. CDR3 in DNA: TGTGCCAGCAGCCAAGCGGGAGGGCCCGCCGGGGAGCTGTTTTTT. Amino acids: CASSQAGGPAGELFF.

This clone was detected a few times. The CDR3 here is CASSLSYRGGDTQYF. CDR3 sequence (DNA): TGTGCCAGCAGCTTAAGTTACAGGGGAGGAGATACGCAGTATTTT. This chain joins TRBV7-2 and TRBJ2-3; a weak D match, TRBD1 (7 bases). The CDR3 length is 15 residues. Trimming cost V 2 bases and J 5 bases, with 14 bases left between them. CDR1 SGHTA and CDR2 FQGNSA come from the germline V gene.

In its sample, this clone was seen once. CDR3 sequence (DNA): TGTGCCAGTAGCACCAGGGAAAGGACCACTGAAGCTTTCTTT. Residues: CASSTRERTTEAFF. The chain recombines TRBV19 with TRBJ1-1, with D tentatively TRBD1 (5 bases). Germline loops: CDR1 LNHDA, CDR2 SQIVND (reference sequence). V gave up 6 bases and J gave up 4 bases, with 15 bases separating them. The CDR3 is made up of 14 amino acids.

V usage is TRBV7-3 and J usage is TRBJ2-3, with 8 bases identical to TRBD2. The CDR3 runs 13 residues. V lost 6 bases to trimming and J lost 6 bases; unmatched junction nucleotides: 5. CDR1 is SGHTA, CDR2 FQGTGA, per germline. This chain's CDR3 is CASRPSGSDTQYF. The CDR3 DNA sequence: TGTGCCAGCAGACCAAGCGGGAGTGATACGCAGTATTTT.

The chain joins TRBV27 to TRBJ1-4, with 11 bases aligning to TRBD1. Trimming removed 6 bases from V and 14 bases from J; junction bases left unmatched: 8. The CDR3 is 13 amino acids. The V gene's germline CDR1 is MNHEY and CDR2 SMNVEV (reference sequence). CDR3 nucleotide sequence: TGTGCCAGCAGCCCGGGGACAGGGGGGAGTCTGTTTTTT. Protein: CASSPGTGGSLFF.

In nucleotides, the CDR3 is TGTGCCAGCAGCCGCGGACTAGCGGGAGACACCGGGGAGCTGTTTTTT. It yields the protein CASSRGLAGDTGELFF. The genes are TRBV3-1 (or the pseudogene TRBV3-2) and TRBJ2-2, with 13 bases matching TRBD2. The CDR3 extends over 16 amino acids. V trimming: 4 bases; J trimming: 3 bases; junction bases outside the gene matches: 2. Germline V gene data show CDR1 as LGHDT and CDR2 as YNNKEL (reference sequence).

The chain is built from TRBV3-1 (or the pseudogene TRBV3-2) and TRBJ2-3; D perhaps matches TRBD2 (5 bases). Germline V gene sequence: CDR1 LGHDT, CDR2 YNNKEL (reference sequence). The CDR3 totals 14 residues. The ends were cut back, 0 bases at V and 4 bases at J, with 8 bases in the middle. The CDR3 sequence is CASSQDGVADTQYF. Written as DNA, the CDR3 is TGTGCCAGCAGCCAAGACGGGGTCGCAGATACGCAGTATTTT.

The CDR3 here is CASSQEGLADPYEQYF. In DNA form, the CDR3 reads TGCGCCAGCAGCCAAGAGGGACTAGCGGATCCCTACGAGCAGTACTTC. This sequence joins TRBV4-1 and TRBJ2-7, with TRBD2 matching over 11 bases. The CDR3 is 16 residues long. V shed 0 bases, J shed 2 bases, and the junction held 3 bases outside the gene matches. CDR1 is MGHRA, CDR2 YSYEKL, per germline.

V and J are TRBV7-9 and TRBJ2-2; TRBD1 matches at 10 bases. The J segment lost 5 bases and the V segment lost 1 base, leaving 7 bases of the junction unmatched. The CDR3 has 17 amino acids. CDR1 is SEHNR and CDR2 is FQNEAQ in the germline V gene (reference sequence). In DNA form, the CDR3 reads TGTGCCAGCAGCTTAGGTTGGGACAGGGGATTAACCGGGGAGCTGTTTTTT. Protein product: CASSLGWDRGLTGELFF. The variable domain in full, with the rest retrieved from reference TRBV7-9 and TRBJ2-2, is DTGVSQNPRHKITKRGQNVTFRCDPISEHNRLYWYRQTLGQGPEFLTYFQNEAQLEKSRLLSDRFSAERPKGSFSTLEIQRTEQGDSAMYLCASSLGWDRGLTGELFFGEGSRLTVL.

This clone was seen just once. This chain joins TRBV30 and TRBJ2-1; the match to TRBD2 covers 9 bases. Trimming cost V 2 bases and J 5 bases; bases outside gene matches: 7. The germline V gene has CDR1 GTSNPN and CDR2 SVGIG (reference sequence). The CDR3 sequence is 15 residues long. CDR3 sequence: CAWSLGLAGNNEQFF. The CDR3 DNA is TGTGCCTGGAGTCTAGGGCTAGCGGGGAACAATGAGCAGTTCTTC.

The chain combines TRBV5-4 with TRBJ2-1; 10 nucleotides line up with TRBD2. Unmatched junction bases numbered 6, after V lost 0 bases and J lost 9 bases. This CDR3 spans 15 amino acids. Per the germline V gene, CDR1 is SGHNT and CDR2 is YYREEE (reference sequence). As DNA, the CDR3 is TGTGCCAGCAGCTTGGATCTAGCGGGAGTGGGTGAGCAGTTCTTC. Translated, it gives CASSLDLAGVGEQFF.

The J gene is TRBJ1-5, the V gene TRBV6-5; D not resolved. Trimming removed 0 bases from V and 3 bases from J, with 9 bases in between. CDR1 is MNHEY, CDR2 SVGAGI, per germline. The CDR3 runs to 15 residues. CDR3 in amino acids: CASSYSRGINQPQHF. The CDR3 DNA is TGTGCCAGCAGTTACTCGAGAGGTATCAATCAGCCCCAGCATTTT.

The chain recombines TRBV30 with TRBJ2-3, with 9 bases lining up with TRBD2. Germline assignment: CDR1 GTSNPN and CDR2 SVGIG (reference sequence). Unmatched junction bases numbered 4, after V lost 1 base and J lost 2 bases. The CDR3 runs 15 residues. Here the CDR3 reads CAWSALAGTTDTQYF. CDR3 in DNA: TGTGCCTGGAGTGCGCTAGCGGGAACCACAGATACGCAGTATTTT.

The chain couples TRBV4-3 to TRBJ1-2, with D hard to call. CDR1 LGHNA and CDR2 YSLEER come from the germline V gene. This CDR3 has 13 amino acids. Trimming cost V 5 bases and J 6 bases, with 13 bases left between them. The CDR3 protein is CASSVEGIDGYTF. The CDR3 nucleotides are TGCGCCAGCAGCGTAGAGGGTATAGATGGCTACACCTTC.

V usage is TRBV18 and J usage is TRBJ2-3, with 7 positions matching TRBD1. In germline, CDR1 is KGHSH, CDR2 LQKENI. The V segment lost 3 bases and the J segment 2 bases; nucleotides outside the gene matches: 14. There are 18 residues in the CDR3. As DNA, the CDR3 is TGTGCCAGCTCACCCCGAGGTGAGGGGGCCAAAAACACAGATACGCAGTATTTT. This encodes CASSPRGEGAKNTDTQYF.

The chain combines TRBV10-3 with TRBJ1-2; 8 bases agree with TRBD1. Germline V lookup: CDR1 ENHRY, CDR2 SYGVKD. The CDR3 loop spans 12 amino acids. After removal of 6 bases from V and 6 bases from J, the junction contained 3 bases not matched to a gene. The CDR3 protein is CAISRGRNGYTF. CDR3 nucleotides: TGTGCCATCAGCAGGGGGCGAAATGGCTACACCTTC.

This chain uses TRBV28 with TRBJ2-1; 9 bases map to TRBD2. Trimming cost V 1 base and J 8 bases; bases outside gene matches: 12. CDR1 MDHEN and CDR2 SYDVKM come from the germline V gene. This CDR3 spans 17 amino acids. The CDR3 DNA reads TGTGCCAGCAGTTTATCCCCTGGTAGCGGGAGCGTAGATGAGCAGTTCTTC. It is translated as CASSLSPGSGSVDEQFF.

The chain couples TRBV27 to TRBJ2-5, with 9 nucleotides matching TRBD1. CDR3 length: 13 residues. Germline V gene data show CDR1 as MNHEY and CDR2 as SMNVEV (reference sequence). The V segment lost 5 bases and the J segment 5 bases; nucleotides outside the gene matches: 3. The CDR3 DNA follows: TGTGCCAGCAGTCGGACAGGGGTGGAGACCCAGTACTTC. Its translation: CASSRTGVETQYF.

The sample holds one count of this clone. The chain employs TRBV20-1 and TRBJ2-7; TRBD2 is a possible D gene (5 bases). V gave up 3 bases and J gave up 3 bases, with 6 bases separating them. Germline V gene sequence: CDR1 DFQATT, CDR2 SNEGSKA (reference sequence). The CDR3 runs to 11 residues. CDR3 region: CSASGGYEQYF. CDR3 nucleotides: TGCAGTGCTAGTGGAGGCTACGAGCAGTACTTC.

The rearrangement uses TRBV30 and TRBJ2-1; tentatively, D is TRBD2 (5 bases). Germline loops: CDR1 GTSNPN, CDR2 SVGIG (reference sequence). This CDR3 contains 13 residues. The germline V and J ends were trimmed by 0 bases and 3 bases, with 6 bases remaining between them. For the CDR3, the DNA is TGTGCCTGGAGTGTTGCGGGCTACAATGAGCAGTTCTTC. It is translated as CAWSVAGYNEQFF.